These 22 T cell receptor beta chains came from one sample sequenced in a study of cytomegalovirus exposure and HLA in healthy donors. Researchers ran the PCR with 60 Vbeta and 13 Jbeta primers. TCRdb's table, derived via immunoSEQ multiplex PCR, lists solely in-frame clones and lacks some. The table lists approximately 170,000 clones, roughly 79% of them singletons, with about 1% in the top ten. Sequenced sample: PBMCs. These receptors came from a woman in her thirties or forties in good health and CMV-seronegative.

The chain employs TRBV11-1 and TRBJ2-1, with TRBD2 matching 8 bases. With V trimmed by 6 bases and J by 9 bases, 10 bases remained unmatched. The CDR3 runs to 14 residues. Germline V lookup: CDR1 SGHAT, CDR2 FQDESV (reference sequence). DNA for the CDR3: TGTGCCAGCAGTTCGGGACTAGAAAGGGGTGAGCAGTTCTTC. Residues: CASSSGLERGEQFF.

This chain connects TRBV11-2 to TRBJ1-4, with D unresolved. Germline V gene sequence: CDR1 SGHAT, CDR2 FQNNGV. The CDR3 spans 14 residues. V lost 1 base, J lost 6 bases, and 9 bases lay in between. The CDR3 loop is CASSLVRKDEKLFF. The CDR3 nucleotides are TGTGCCAGCAGCTTAGTCAGGAAGGATGAAAAACTGTTTTTT.

V usage is TRBV4-1 and J usage is TRBJ2-3; D is unclear. Per the germline V gene, CDR1 is MGHRA and CDR2 is YSYEKL. Deletions cut 0 bases from V and 6 bases from J, with 7 bases between. The CDR3 loop spans 13 amino acids. CDR3 protein: CASSQERKDTQYF. CDR3 bases: TGCGCCAGCAGCCAAGAGAGGAAGGATACGCAGTATTTT.

This clone was observed a single time. The chain carries TRBV28 and TRBJ1-3; tentative D call: TRBD1 (6 bases). There are 14 residues in the CDR3. CDR1 is MDHEN and CDR2 is SYDVKM in the germline V gene. With 4 bases removed from V and 7 bases from J, the gap between germline ends came to 14 bases. CDR3 loop: CASSSPGARNTIYF. The CDR3 DNA is TGTGCCAGCAGTTCACCAGGGGCCAGGAACACCATATATTTT.

The count of this clone is one. The V gene is TRBV15, the J gene TRBJ2-1; D might be TRBD2 (6 bases). CDR3 length: 15 residues. The germline CDR1 and CDR2 sequences are LNHNV and YYDKDF (reference sequence). V lost 1 base, J lost 6 bases, and 13 bases lay in between. CDR3 sequence reads: CATSRVGGFGNEQFF. The CDR3 DNA sequence: TGTGCCACCAGCAGAGTGGGGGGTTTCGGCAATGAGCAGTTCTTC.

This clone was seen only a few times. The gene calls are TRBV9 and TRBJ2-1; 7 bases align to TRBD1. The CDR3 runs 14 residues. Germline V gene lookup returns CDR1 SGDLS and CDR2 YYNGEE. V was clipped by 4 bases and J by 8 bases; unmatched bases: 9. The CDR3: CASSPGGVVDEQFF. DNA of the CDR3: TGTGCCAGCAGCCCAGGGGGAGTGGTGGATGAGCAGTTCTTC.

The rearrangement joins TRBV27 to TRBJ2-7; maybe TRBD2 (6 bases). Per the germline V gene, CDR1 is MNHEY and CDR2 is SMNVEV (reference sequence). V lost 8 bases and J 5 bases, leaving 16 bases between the germline ends. CDR3 length: 13 residues. Written as DNA, the CDR3 is TGTGCCAGCCCCGGGGGTGAGGACCACGAGCAGTACTTC. Residues: CASPGGEDHEQYF.

The chain is built from TRBV9 and TRBJ2-2, with D possibly being TRBD1 (7 bases). Trimming removed 3 bases from V and 5 bases from J, with 14 bases in between. The germline gives CDR1 SGDLS, CDR2 YYNGEE. The CDR3 loop spans 15 amino acids. The CDR3 DNA reads as TGTGCCAGCAGCGACCGGGGGACAGTGACCGGGGAGCTGTTTTTT. This sequence encodes CASSDRGTVTGELFF.

V gene TRBV21-1 combines with J gene TRBJ2-3; the D call of TRBD2 is as the table states it, not checked on the DNA. TRBV21-1 is given as a pseudogene. The CDR3 runs 17 residues. CDR3 nucleotides: TGTGCCAGCAGCAAAGACGTGAGATCCCTGATCGGAGATACGCAGTATTTT. Its translation: CASSKDVRSLIGDTQYF.

For this clone: Other DNA sequences in the sample encode the same CDR3. This chain connects TRBV5-6 to TRBJ2-1, with TRBD1 matching over 9 bases. The CDR3 loop spans 13 amino acids. V lost 4 bases, J lost 6 bases, and 2 bases stayed unmatched. Germline V gives CDR1 SGHDT, CDR2 YYEEEE. The CDR3 DNA is TGTGCCAGCAGCCCGGACAGGGGCAATGAGCAGTTCTTC. It codes for CASSPDRGNEQFF.

V usage is TRBV30 and J usage is TRBJ1-2; 9 positions agree with TRBD1. The CDR3 runs 12 residues. The germline V gene has CDR1 GTSNPN and CDR2 SVGIG (reference sequence). V gave up 2 bases and J gave up 7 bases; unmatched junction bases: 2. The CDR3 protein is CAWSSGQGGYTF. CDR3 nucleotide sequence: TGTGCCTGGAGTTCGGGACAGGGTGGCTACACCTTC.

This chain uses TRBV29-1 with TRBJ1-2; 8 nucleotides agree with TRBD1. The CDR3 totals 15 residues. The J segment lost 0 bases and the V segment lost 4 bases, leaving 7 bases of the junction unmatched. Germline CDR1 is SQVTM and CDR2 is ANQGSEA. CDR3 sequence (DNA): TGCAGCGTTGGAGGACAGGGCGCAGCTAACTATGGCTACACCTTC. Its translation is CSVGGQGAANYGYTF.

This rearrangement joins TRBV11-3 to TRBJ2-4; 11 bases align to TRBD2. This CDR3 is built from 15 residues. Germline CDR1 and CDR2: SGHNT and YENEEA. V was clipped by 4 bases and J by 3 bases; unmatched bases: 2. CDR3 DNA: TGTGCCAGCAGCTCCGGGACTAGCGGCAAAAACATTCAGTACTTC. Translating gives CASSSGTSGKNIQYF.

The J gene is TRBJ2-5, the V gene TRBV2; 7 bases fit TRBD1. Germline values: CDR1 SNHLY, CDR2 FYNNEI. Trimming took 5 bases from V and 1 from J; bases not matched to a gene: 7. The CDR3 is 15 residues long. CDR3 sequence reads: CASSFGQVLQETQYF. DNA for the CDR3: TGTGCCAGCAGTTTCGGACAGGTTCTCCAAGAGACCCAGTACTTC.

The J gene is TRBJ1-2, the V gene TRBV30; 7 nucleotides match TRBD1. Looked up from germline, CDR1 is GTSNPN and CDR2 is SVGIG (reference sequence). The CDR3 extends over 15 amino acids. V lost 5 bases, J lost 0 bases, and 9 bases stayed unmatched. CDR3 sequence: CAWELGTATNYGYTF. CDR3 DNA: TGTGCCTGGGAACTCGGGACAGCTACTAACTATGGCTACACCTTC.

V usage is TRBV2 and J usage is TRBJ1-2; 8 bases agree with TRBD1. The CDR3 runs 11 residues. J gave up 8 bases and V 6 bases, and 2 bases lay outside the gene matches. The germline gives CDR1 SNHLY, CDR2 FYNNEI. CDR3 sequence: CASSNRGGYTF. The DNA for the CDR3 is TGTGCCAGCAGCAACAGGGGGGGCTACACCTTC.

This clone was seen a handful of times. The rearrangement joins TRBV5-1 to TRBJ1-1; 7 bases match TRBD1. V lost 5 bases and J lost 7; bases outside the gene matches: 14. Germline CDR1 SGHRS, CDR2 YFSETQ. The CDR3 runs to 15 residues. CDR3 region: CASRTQGGELGEAFF. CDR3 nucleotides: TGCGCCAGCAGAACCCAAGGGGGCGAGTTGGGTGAAGCTTTCTTT.

The V gene is TRBV5-6, the J gene TRBJ2-7; the match to TRBD1 covers 8 bases. V shed 1 base, J shed 7 bases, and the junction held 7 bases outside the gene matches. The CDR3 extends over 14 amino acids. Germline loops: CDR1 SGHDT, CDR2 YYEEEE. The CDR3 DNA reads TGTGCCAGCAGCTTGCCGGACAGGGCGAGAGAGCAGTACTTC. Its protein is CASSLPDRAREQYF.

Only one count was recorded for this clone. The V and J genes are TRBV11-2 and TRBJ2-7; 8 bases are shared with TRBD1. Germline CDR1 reads SGHAT; CDR2 reads FQNNGV. The CDR3 consists of 16 residues. The V and J ends lost 0 bases and 5 bases, in that order; junction bases with no gene match: 9. CDR3 DNA sequence: TGTGCCAGCAGCTTAGAGGTCCCAGGGGGCAGGGACGAGCAGTACTTC. Its protein product is CASSLEVPGGRDEQYF.

The chain is built from TRBV18 and TRBJ1-2; TRBD1 aligns across 9 bases. Per germline, CDR1 KGHSH and CDR2 LQKENI. Trimming removed 4 bases from V and 7 bases from J; junction bases left unmatched: 7. The CDR3 is 14 residues long. The DNA of the CDR3 is TGTGCCAGCTCACTACAGGGGGCGCCCTTTGGCTACACCTTC. Translated, it gives CASSLQGAPFGYTF.

This rearrangement joins TRBV27 to TRBJ2-2; a possible D gene is TRBD1 (5 bases). The germline CDR1 and CDR2 sequences are MNHEY and SMNVEV (reference sequence). The V end was cut by 5 bases, the J end by 6 bases, with 19 bases between. This CDR3 comprises 16 residues. CDR3 amino acids: CASSPRVGVPPGELFF. Here the CDR3 DNA reads TGTGCCAGCAGTCCCAGGGTAGGGGTTCCCCCCGGGGAGCTGTTTTTT.

The chain recombines TRBV19 with TRBJ2-4, with 10 bases matching TRBD2. Germline loops: CDR1 LNHDA, CDR2 SQIVND (reference sequence). J was trimmed by 0 bases and V by 1 base; bases with no gene match: 3. There are 17 residues in the CDR3. CDR3 nucleotide sequence: TGTGCCAGTAGTATAGCGACTAGCGGGCTAGCCAAAAACATTCAGTACTTC. It translates to CASSIATSGLAKNIQYF.